These 5 T cell receptor beta chains came from one sample sequenced in a study of a mutant IDH1 vaccine in newly diagnosed glioma. The assay was immunoSEQ multiplex PCR, and TCRdb's table has in-frame clones only and misses some. Among about 52,000 clones listed, 90% to 95% were seen once. These receptors lack a known antigen. Time point meaning: week 11, during vaccination. One vaccine dose held 300 ug of mutant IDH1 20-mer peptide and came with topical imiquimod. The sequencing here drew on PBMCs, taken from a glioma patient whose treatment included an IDH1 peptide vaccine. These receptors all stem from a man between 50 and 59 years old with glioma.

J is TRBJ1-2 and V is TRBV4-3, with 8 bases matching TRBD1. This CDR3 contains 15 residues. CDR1 LGHNA and CDR2 YSLEER come from the germline V gene. J gave up 6 bases and V 1 base, and 7 bases lay outside the gene matches. This CDR3 reads CASSQVGTGGNGYTF. The CDR3 DNA sequence: TGCGCCAGCAGCCAAGTCGGGACAGGAGGGAATGGCTACACCTTC.

The chain links TRBV2 to TRBJ2-3, with 8 bases that match TRBD2. The CDR3 has 14 amino acids. CDR1 and CDR2 from the germline V gene are SNHLY and FYNNEI. The V gene end was trimmed by 5 bases and the J gene end by 10 bases; junction bases not matched to a gene: 11. The CDR3 nucleotides are TGTGCCAGCAGTCCCGGGACTAGTGAAGGCCCGCAGTATTTT. It yields the protein CASSPGTSEGPQYF.

The J gene is TRBJ1-3, the V gene TRBV10-3, with D perhaps matching TRBD1 (5 bases). Trimming removed 0 bases from V and 8 bases from J, with 14 bases in between. CDR3 length: 15 amino acids. Germline lookup yields CDR1 ENHRY and CDR2 SYGVKD. CDR3 sequence (DNA): TGTGCCATCAGTGAGTCGGCAGGGCAAATGGACACCATATATTTT. Translation gives CAISESAGQMDTIYF.

The chain links TRBV19 to TRBJ2-7; 9 bases are shared with TRBD1. CDR3 length: 14 amino acids. Germline V CDR1 and CDR2: LNHDA, SQIVND (reference sequence). V was pared by 6 bases and J by 5 bases, with 8 bases of the junction left unmatched. CDR3 nucleotide sequence: TGTGCCAGTAGCCTGGGACAGGGTATCGACGAGCAGTACTTC. Encoded protein: CASSLGQGIDEQYF.

This clone was detected only once. The chain uses TRBV4-3 and TRBJ2-2; D might be TRBD2 (5 bases). This CDR3 has 17 residues. The germline V gene has CDR1 LGHNA and CDR2 YSLEER. V shed 1 base and J shed 0 bases, with 12 bases lying between them. The CDR3 protein is CASSQVSPGTNTGELFF. CDR3 nucleotides: TGCGCCAGCAGCCAAGTGAGTCCGGGGACGAACACCGGGGAGCTGTTTTTT.